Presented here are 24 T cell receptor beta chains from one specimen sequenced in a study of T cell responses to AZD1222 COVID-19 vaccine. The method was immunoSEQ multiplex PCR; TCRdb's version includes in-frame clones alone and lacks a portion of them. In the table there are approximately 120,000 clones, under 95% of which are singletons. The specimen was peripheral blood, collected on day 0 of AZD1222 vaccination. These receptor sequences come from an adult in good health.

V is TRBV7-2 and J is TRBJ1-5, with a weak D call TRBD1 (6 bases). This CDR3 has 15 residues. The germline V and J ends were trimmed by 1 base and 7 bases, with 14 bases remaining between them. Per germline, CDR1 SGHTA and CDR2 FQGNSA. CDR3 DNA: TGTGCCAGCAGCTTAGTGTCGGCAGGGGAACAGCCCCAGCATTTT. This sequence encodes CASSLVSAGEQPQHF. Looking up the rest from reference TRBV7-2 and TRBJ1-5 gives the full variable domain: GAGVSQSPSNKVTEKGKDVELRCDPISGHTALYWYRQSLGQGLEFLIYFQGNSAPDKSGLPSDRFSAERTGGSVSTLTIQRTQQEDSAVYLCASSLVSAGEQPQHFGDGTRLSIL.

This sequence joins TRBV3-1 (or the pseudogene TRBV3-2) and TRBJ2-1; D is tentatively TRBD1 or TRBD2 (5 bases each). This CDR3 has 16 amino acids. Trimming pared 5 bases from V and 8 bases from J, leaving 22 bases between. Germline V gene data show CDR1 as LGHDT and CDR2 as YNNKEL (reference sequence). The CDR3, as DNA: TGTGCCAGCAGCTTTAGACCGGGACCACCGTCTCATGAGCAGTTCTTC. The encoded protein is CASSFRPGPPSHEQFF.

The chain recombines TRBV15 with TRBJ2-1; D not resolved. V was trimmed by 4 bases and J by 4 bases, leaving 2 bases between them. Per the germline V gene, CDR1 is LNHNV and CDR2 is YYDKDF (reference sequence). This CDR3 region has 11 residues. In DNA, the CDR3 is TGTGCCACCAGCAAATACAATGAGCAGTTCTTC. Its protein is CATSKYNEQFF.

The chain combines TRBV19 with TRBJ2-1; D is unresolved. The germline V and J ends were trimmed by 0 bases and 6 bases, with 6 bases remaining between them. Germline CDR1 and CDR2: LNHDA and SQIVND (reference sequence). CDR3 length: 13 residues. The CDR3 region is CASSIEARNEQFF. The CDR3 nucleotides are TGTGCCAGTAGTATAGAGGCACGCAATGAGCAGTTCTTC.

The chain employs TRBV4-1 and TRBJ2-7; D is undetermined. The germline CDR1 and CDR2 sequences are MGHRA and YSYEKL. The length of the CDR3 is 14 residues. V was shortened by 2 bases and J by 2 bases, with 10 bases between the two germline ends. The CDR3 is CASSQSPGPYEQYF. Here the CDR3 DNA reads TGCGCCAGCAGCCAATCACCTGGGCCCTACGAGCAGTACTTC.

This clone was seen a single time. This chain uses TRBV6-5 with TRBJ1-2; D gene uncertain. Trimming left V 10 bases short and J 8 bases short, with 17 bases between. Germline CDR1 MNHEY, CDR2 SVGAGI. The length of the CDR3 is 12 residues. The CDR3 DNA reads TGTGCCACGCACCTCACCCCCGGGGGCTACACCTTC. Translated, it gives CATHLTPGGYTF.

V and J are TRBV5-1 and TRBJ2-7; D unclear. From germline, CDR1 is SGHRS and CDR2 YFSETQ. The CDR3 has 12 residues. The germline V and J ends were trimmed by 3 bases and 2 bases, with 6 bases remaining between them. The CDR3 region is CASSSTTYEQYF. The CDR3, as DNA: TGCGCCAGCAGCTCGACCACCTACGAGCAGTACTTC.

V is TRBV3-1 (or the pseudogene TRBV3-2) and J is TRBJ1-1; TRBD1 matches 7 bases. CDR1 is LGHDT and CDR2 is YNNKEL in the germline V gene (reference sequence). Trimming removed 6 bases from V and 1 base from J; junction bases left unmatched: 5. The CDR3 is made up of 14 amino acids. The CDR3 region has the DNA TGTGCCAGCAGTCCAGGGGGTAAGAACACTGAAGCTTTCTTT. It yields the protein CASSPGGKNTEAFF.

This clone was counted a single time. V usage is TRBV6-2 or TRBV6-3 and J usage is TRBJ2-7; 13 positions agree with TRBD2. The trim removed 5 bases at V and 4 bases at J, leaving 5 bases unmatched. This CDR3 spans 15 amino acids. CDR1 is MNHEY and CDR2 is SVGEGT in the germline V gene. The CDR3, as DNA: TGTGCCAGCAGTGTGGGACTAGCGGGAATTTACGAGCAGTACTTC. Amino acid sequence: CASSVGLAGIYEQYF.

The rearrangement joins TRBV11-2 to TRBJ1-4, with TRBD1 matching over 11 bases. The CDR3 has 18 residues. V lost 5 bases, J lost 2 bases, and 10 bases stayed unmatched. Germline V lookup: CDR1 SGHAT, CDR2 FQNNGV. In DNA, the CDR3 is TGTGCCAGCAGCAGTAGGACAGGGGGCGCCTCCACTAATGAAAAACTGTTTTTT. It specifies CASSSRTGGASTNEKLFF.

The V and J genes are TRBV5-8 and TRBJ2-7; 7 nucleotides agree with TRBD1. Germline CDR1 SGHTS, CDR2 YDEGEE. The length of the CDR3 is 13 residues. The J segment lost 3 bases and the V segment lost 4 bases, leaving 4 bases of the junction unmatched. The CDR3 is CASSLRDSYEQYF. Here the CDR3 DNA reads TGTGCCAGCAGCCTACGGGACAGCTACGAGCAGTACTTC.

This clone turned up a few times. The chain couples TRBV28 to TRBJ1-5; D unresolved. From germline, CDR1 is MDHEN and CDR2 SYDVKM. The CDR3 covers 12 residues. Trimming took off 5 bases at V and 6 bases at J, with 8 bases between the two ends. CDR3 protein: CASSALGQPQHF. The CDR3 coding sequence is TGTGCCAGCAGTGCCCTCGGTCAGCCCCAGCATTTT.

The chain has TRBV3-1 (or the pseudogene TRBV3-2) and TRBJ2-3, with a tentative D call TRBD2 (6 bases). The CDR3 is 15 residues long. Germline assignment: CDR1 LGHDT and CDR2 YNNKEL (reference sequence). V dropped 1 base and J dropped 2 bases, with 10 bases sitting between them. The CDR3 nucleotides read TGTGCCAGCAGCCAAGCCCGGGGGTTCACAGATACGCAGTATTTT. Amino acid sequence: CASSQARGFTDTQYF.

CDR3 DNA: TGTGCCAGCAGCCATTTCGGGAGGGCAAGCTACGAGCAGTACTTC. This codes for CASSHFGRASYEQYF. The chain couples TRBV3-1 (or the pseudogene TRBV3-2) to TRBJ2-7; 8 bases fit TRBD2. V shed 3 bases and J 3 bases; nucleotides not matched to a gene: 7. Germline V gene lookup returns CDR1 LGHDT and CDR2 YNNKEL (reference sequence). CDR3 size: 15 residues.

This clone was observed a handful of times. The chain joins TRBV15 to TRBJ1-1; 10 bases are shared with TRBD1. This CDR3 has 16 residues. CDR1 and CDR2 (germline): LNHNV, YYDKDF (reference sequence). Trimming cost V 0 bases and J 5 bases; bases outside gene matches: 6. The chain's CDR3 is CATSRDSWTGGTEAFF. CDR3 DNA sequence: TGTGCCACCAGCAGAGATTCCTGGACAGGGGGGACTGAAGCTTTCTTT.

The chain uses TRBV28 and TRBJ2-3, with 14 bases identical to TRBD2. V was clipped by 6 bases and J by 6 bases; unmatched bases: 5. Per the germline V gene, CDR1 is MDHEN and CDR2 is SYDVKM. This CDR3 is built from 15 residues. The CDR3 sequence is CASSRLAGGPDTQYF. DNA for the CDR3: TGTGCCAGCAGCCGACTAGCGGGAGGGCCCGATACGCAGTATTTT.

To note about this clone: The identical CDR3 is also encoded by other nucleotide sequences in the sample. CDR3 amino acids: CASSYSYNEQFF. CDR3 DNA: TGTGCCAGCAGTTACTCTTACAATGAGCAGTTCTTC. The J gene is TRBJ2-1, the V gene TRBV6-2 or TRBV6-3; D remains unclear. In germline, CDR1 is MNHEY, CDR2 SVGEGT. The V gene lost 0 bases and the J gene lost 4 bases, with 1 base spanning the gap. This CDR3 has 12 residues.

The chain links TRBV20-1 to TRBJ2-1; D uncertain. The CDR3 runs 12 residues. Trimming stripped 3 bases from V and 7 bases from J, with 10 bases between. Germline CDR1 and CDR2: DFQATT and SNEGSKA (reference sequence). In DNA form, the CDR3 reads TGCAGTGCTAGTCACACCCTGAATGAGCAGTTCTTC. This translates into CSASHTLNEQFF.

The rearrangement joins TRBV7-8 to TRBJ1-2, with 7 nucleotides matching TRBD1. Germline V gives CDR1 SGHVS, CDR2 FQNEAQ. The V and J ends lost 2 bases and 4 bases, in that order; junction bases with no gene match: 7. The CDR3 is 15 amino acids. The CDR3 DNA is TGTGCCAGCAGCTTATCAGGGGGGACCCTCTATGGCTACACCTTC. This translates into CASSLSGGTLYGYTF.

The CDR3 spells CASSDRGYGMDNQPQHF. The CDR3, as DNA: TGTGCCAGCAGTGATAGGGGTTATGGGATGGACAATCAGCCCCAGCATTTT. The chain is built from TRBV6-1 and TRBJ1-5, with D perhaps matching TRBD1 (5 bases). The CDR3 is made up of 17 amino acids. CDR1 and CDR2 (germline): MNHNS, SASEGT. Trimming stripped 3 bases from V and 3 bases from J, with 18 bases between.

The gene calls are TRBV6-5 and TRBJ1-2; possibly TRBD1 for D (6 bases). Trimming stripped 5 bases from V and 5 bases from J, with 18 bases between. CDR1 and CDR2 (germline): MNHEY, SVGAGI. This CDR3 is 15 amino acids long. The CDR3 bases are TGTGCCAGCAGTCGGGACCCGGGGAGGGGGTATGGCTACACCTTC. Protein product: CASSRDPGRGYGYTF.

Written as DNA, the CDR3 is TGTGCCTGGAGTCTTCCGGACGCCATTAATCAGCCCCAGCATTTT. It is translated as CAWSLPDAINQPQHF. The chain carries TRBV30 and TRBJ1-5, with unresolved D. Trimming left V 2 bases short and J 4 bases short, with 15 bases between. This CDR3 has 15 residues. The germline CDR1 and CDR2 sequences are GTSNPN and SVGIG (reference sequence).

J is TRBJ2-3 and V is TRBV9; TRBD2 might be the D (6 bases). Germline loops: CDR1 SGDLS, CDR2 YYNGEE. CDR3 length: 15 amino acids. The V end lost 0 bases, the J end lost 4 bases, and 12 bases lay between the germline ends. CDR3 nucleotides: TGTGCCAGCAGCGTAGCGGGCAGGGAGGCAGATACGCAGTATTTT. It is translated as CASSVAGREADTQYF.

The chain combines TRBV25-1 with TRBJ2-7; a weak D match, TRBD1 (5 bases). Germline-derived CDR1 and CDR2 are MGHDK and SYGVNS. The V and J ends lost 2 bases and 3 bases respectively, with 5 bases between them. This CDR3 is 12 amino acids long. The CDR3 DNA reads TGTGCCAGCAGTGAACAGGGCTACGAGCAGTACTTC. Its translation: CASSEQGYEQYF.